This T cell receptor beta chain is from a study of spatial heterogeneity in lung cancer. Study overall: TCR and UMI combinations that were unique each appeared, on average, more than ten times in raw reads. Study-wide results and limits: Ubiquitous expanded tumor TCRs were observed in blood more at resection than follow-up.

This clonotype has at least ten counts. The antigen remains undetermined. Trimming left V 4 bases short and J 0 bases short, with 16 bases between. The CDR3 extends over 16 amino acids. Germline assignment: CDR1 SNHLY and CDR2 FYNNEI. TCR cDNA molecules each had a unique molecular identifier. TCRdb fed the 5' RACE reads into MiXCR, producing one record per CDR3 protein. The sample contains about 25,000 distinct CDR3 sequences, about 7% of which appear only once. This sample's time point: sample taken at primary tumor resection. From tumor, nontumor lung or frozen PBMC, whole RNA was taken unsorted for sequencing.

The rearrangement uses TRBV2 and TRBJ2-7; unclear D gene. Material: PBMCs, obtained at surgery. This clonotype was obtained from a male donor with early-stage non-small cell lung cancer. The CDR3 bases are TGTGCCAGCAGTGGGCCCTTAGATAGGAGCTCCTACGAGCAGTACTTC. The encoded protein is CASSGPLDRSSYEQYF.